These T cell receptor beta chains were read from a single sample in a study of Tregs in tolerant kidney transplant recipients. Measured with immunoSEQ multiplex PCR; TCRdb has only the in-frame clones, and not every one. Counted here are 98,000 or so clones, 90% occurring once; the ten biggest clones make up approximately 0.3%. Here the sequenced sample was CD4+ T cells from blood, taken before the transplant. The receptor set was obtained from a human donor who received a combined kidney and bone marrow transplant. Each CDR3 is given with its conserved first and last residue. D genes are given only for firm matches. The size of a clone is reported for some rows only, either as once, few or many, or as a class for expanded clones.

TRBV27	.	TRBJ1-1	.	CASSPTGNTEAFF	TGTGCCAGCAGTCCGACTGGGAACACTGAAGCTTTCTTT
TRBV7-2	.	TRBJ1-1	.	CASSLYEALNTEAFF	TGTGCCAGCAGCTTGTACGAGGCGTTGAACACTGAAGCTTTCTTT
TRBV7-7	.	TRBJ2-5	.	CASTLRRSLEETQYF	TGTGCCAGCACCCTAAGGCGGTCATTGGAAGAGACCCAGTACTTC
TRBV5-4	.	TRBJ2-5	.	CASSLLETQYF	TGTGCCAGCAGCCTCTTAGAGACCCAGTACTTC
TRBV19	TRBD2	TRBJ2-7	.	CASTSGRASSYEQYF	TGTGCCAGTACTAGCGGGAGGGCCAGCTCCTACGAGCAGTACTTC
TRBV5-1	.	TRBJ1-1	.	CASSSLDRGNTEAFF	TGCGCCAGCAGCTCCCTTGACAGAGGGAACACTGAAGCTTTCTTT
TRBV7-2	TRBD1	TRBJ2-3	.	CASSANGQGLADTQYF	TGTGCCAGCAGCGCCAATGGACAGGGTTTGGCAGATACGCAGTATTTT
TRBV5-1	TRBD2	TRBJ2-5	.	CASSFSGLEGETQYF	TGCGCCAGCAGCTTTTCAGGACTAGAAGGGGAGACCCAGTACTTC
TRBV28	.	TRBJ1-2	.	CASRSSGNPNYGYTF	TGTGCCAGCAGGTCGTCAGGCAACCCTAACTATGGCTACACCTTC
TRBV4-1	TRBD1	TRBJ1-5	.	CASSHPGQGNQPQHF	TGCGCCAGCAGCCACCCCGGACAGGGAAATCAGCCCCAGCATTTT
TRBV4-1	TRBD2	TRBJ2-1	once	CASSPPLAGARGRSYNEQFF	TGCGCCAGCAGCCCTCCTCTAGCGGGGGCCCGAGGACGCTCCTACAATGAGCAGTTCTTC
TRBV6-6	.	TRBJ1-1	once	CASTSYNTEAFF	TGTGCCAGCACAAGCTACAACACTGAAGCTTTCTTT
TRBV6-1	.	TRBJ1-1	few	CASSERSGQAFF	TGTGCCAGCAGTGAACGGTCAGGGCAAGCTTTCTTT
TRBV7-2	TRBD1	TRBJ2-6	.	CASSRDRVFSGANVLTF	TGTGCCAGCAGCCGGGACAGGGTTTTCTCTGGGGCCAACGTCCTGACTTTC
TRBV6-6	.	TRBJ2-3	.	CASSYLRESTDTQYF	TGTGCCAGCAGTTATCTCCGGGAGAGCACAGATACGCAGTATTTT
TRBV5-6	TRBD1	TRBJ1-6	.	CASSLEDRENSPLHF	TGTGCCAGCAGCTTGGAGGACAGGGAGAATTCACCCCTCCACTTT
TRBV19	.	TRBJ2-2	.	CASSILQAGNTGELFF	TGTGCCAGTAGTATTCTTCAGGCGGGTAACACCGGGGAGCTGTTTTTT
TRBV5-6	TRBD2	TRBJ2-7	.	CATKGGLATYEQYF	TGTGCCACGAAAGGGGGACTAGCCACCTACGAGCAGTACTTC
TRBV5-5	TRBD2	TRBJ2-1	.	CASSLLSGGSANEQFF	TGTGCCAGCAGCTTGTTGTCCGGGGGGTCAGCCAATGAGCAGTTCTTC
TRBV5-1	TRBD2	TRBJ2-1	.	CASSLVTGGPGDEQFF	TGCGCCAGCAGCTTGGTGACGGGAGGGCCAGGGGATGAGCAGTTCTTC
TRBV6-1	.	TRBJ2-7	.	CASSEAKTESSYEQYF	TGTGCCAGCAGTGAAGCGAAAACAGAAAGCTCCTACGAGCAGTACTTC
TRBV4-3	TRBD2	TRBJ2-3	.	CASSQEFAGRGTDTQYF	TGCGCCAGCAGCCAAGAATTCGCGGGGAGGGGAACAGATACGCAGTATTTT
TRBV20-1	.	TRBJ2-1	.	CSAYYNEQFF	TGCAGTGCTTACTACAATGAGCAGTTCTTC
TRBV18	TRBD2	TRBJ2-7	.	CASSASGSSYEQYF	TGTGCCAGCTCAGCTAGCGGGTCCTCCTACGAGCAGTACTTC
TRBV13	TRBD2	TRBJ2-6	.	CASSLRTSGSSGANVLTF	TGTGCCAGCAGCCTACGGACTAGCGGGAGCTCTGGGGCCAACGTCCTGACTTTC
TRBV2	.	TRBJ1-5	few	CASSGTLSNQPQHF	TGTGCCAGCAGTGGGACTCTTAGCAATCAGCCCCAGCATTTT
TRBV7-9	.	TRBJ1-4	once	CASSTGTLATNEKLFF	TGTGCCAGCAGCACCGGGACTCTAGCAACTAATGAAAAACTGTTTTTT
TRBV29-1	TRBD1	TRBJ2-7	.	CSVGQGADEQYF	TGCAGCGTCGGACAGGGGGCTGACGAGCAGTACTTC